Below are 27 T cell receptor beta chains sequenced from a single sample in a study of blood T cell repertoires in COVID-19. Some clones are missing from TCRdb's copy, which holds only in-frame ones; the method was immunoSEQ multiplex PCR. The table shows 150,000 or so clones, with about nine tenths occurring only once. Material for sequencing was PBMCs or T cells enriched from blood (not recorded which). The receptor set was obtained from a woman aged 40 to 50 who had been exposed to COVID-19.

The chain is built from TRBV5-4 and TRBJ2-7; the match to TRBD2 covers 7 bases. Germline V gene data show CDR1 as SGHNT and CDR2 as YYREEE (reference sequence). The J segment lost 7 bases and the V segment lost 1 base, leaving 20 bases of the junction unmatched. CDR3 size: 18 residues. The CDR3 loop is CASSLRFQRGTFLSEQYF. The CDR3 coding sequence is TGTGCCAGCAGCTTGAGGTTTCAGCGGGGTACTTTTCTCTCGGAGCAGTACTTC. The full variable domain, rest sourced from reference TRBV5-4 and TRBJ2-7, is ETGVTQSPTHLIKTRGQQVTLRCSSQSGHNTVSWYQQALGQGPQFIFQYYREEENGRGNFPPRFSGLQFPNYSSELNVNALELDDSALYLCASSLRFQRGTFLSEQYFGPGTRLTVT.

The chain couples TRBV5-1 to TRBJ1-1; TRBD1 might be the D (5 bases). CDR1 is SGHRS and CDR2 is YFSETQ in the germline V gene. With 5 bases removed from V and 0 bases from J, the gap between germline ends came to 8 bases. The CDR3 has 13 residues. The CDR3, as DNA: TGCGCCAGCAGGGGGGGAATGAACACTGAAGCTTTCTTT. This translates into CASRGGMNTEAFF.

The V gene is TRBV11-2, the J gene TRBJ1-4, with TRBD1 identical over 8 bases. This CDR3 has 17 residues. Looked up from germline, CDR1 is SGHAT and CDR2 is FQNNGV. V lost 5 bases, J lost 8 bases, and 16 bases stayed unmatched. The CDR3 is CASSQSRGSGGWEKLFF. CDR3 DNA sequence: TGTGCCAGCAGCCAGTCCCGGGGGTCAGGGGGCTGGGAAAAACTGTTTTTT.

This chain links TRBV19 with TRBJ2-5; no definite D call. Germline V gene sequence: CDR1 LNHDA, CDR2 SQIVND (reference sequence). The CDR3 length is 13 residues. V lost 5 bases and J 2 bases, leaving 9 bases between the germline ends. CDR3 region: CASSWAFQETQYF. The CDR3 nucleotides read TGTGCCAGTAGTTGGGCGTTTCAAGAGACCCAGTACTTC.

This sequence joins TRBV14 and TRBJ2-1; 10 bases line up with TRBD2. V lost 4 bases, J lost 8 bases, and 5 bases stayed unmatched. The CDR3 has 14 amino acids. Germline V lookup: CDR1 SGHDN, CDR2 FVKESK. The CDR3: CASSLLAGMYEQFF. In DNA, the CDR3 is TGTGCCAGCAGCCTACTAGCGGGAATGTATGAGCAGTTCTTC.

The V and J genes are TRBV5-6 and TRBJ2-7; 7 bases are shared with TRBD1. The germline CDR1 and CDR2 sequences are SGHDT and YYEEEE. This CDR3 contains 13 residues. V was pared by 4 bases and J by 5 bases, with 6 bases of the junction left unmatched. This CDR3 reads CASSVDRDHEQYF. Here the CDR3 DNA reads TGTGCCAGCAGCGTAGACAGGGACCACGAGCAGTACTTC.

The chain links TRBV15 to TRBJ2-1, with 7 nucleotides matching TRBD2. The CDR3 is 15 residues long. Trimming at V came to 6 bases and at J to 4 bases, leaving 9 bases not matched to a gene. Germline-derived CDR1 and CDR2 are LNHNV and YYDKDF (reference sequence). This CDR3 is CATRQYRGGYNEQFF. In nucleotides, the CDR3 is TGTGCCACCAGGCAGTATCGGGGAGGGTACAATGAGCAGTTCTTC.

The chain is built from TRBV7-2 and TRBJ1-2; D call uncertain. Germline CDR1 reads SGHTA; CDR2 reads FQGNSA. V gave up 0 bases and J gave up 5 bases, with 10 bases separating them. The CDR3 runs to 14 residues. As DNA, the CDR3 is TGTGCCAGCAGCTTAGCTAGCCCGGTATATGGCTACACCTTC. Residues: CASSLASPVYGYTF.

The chain employs TRBV24-1 and TRBJ1-2; tentatively, D is TRBD1 (6 bases). This CDR3 contains 14 residues. Trimming removed 4 bases from V and 9 bases from J, with 17 bases in between. Germline-derived CDR1 and CDR2 are KGHDR and SFDVKD. The CDR3 reads CATSDSTGSGRYTF. For the CDR3, the DNA is TGTGCCACCAGTGACTCTACAGGGTCCGGCCGCTACACCTTC.

The chain recombines TRBV12-5 with TRBJ1-1, with TRBD1 matching over 8 bases. Germline loops: CDR1 LGHNT, CDR2 FRNRAP. CDR3 length: 16 residues. V lost 5 bases to trimming and J lost 2 bases; unmatched junction nucleotides: 10. The CDR3 coding sequence is TGTGCTAGTGGTACCAACGCCGGGACAGGAAACACTGAAGCTTTCTTT. Encoded protein: CASGTNAGTGNTEAFF. The full variable domain, in which reference TRBV12-5 and TRBJ1-1 provide the parts outside the CDR3, is DARVTQTPRHKVTEMGQEVTMRCQPILGHNTVFWYRQTMMQGLELLAYFRNRAPLDDSGMPKDRFSAEMPDATLATLKIQPSEPRDSAVYFCASGTNAGTGNTEAFFGQGTRLTVV.

This chain joins TRBV28 and TRBJ2-7; TRBD2 agrees at 8 bases. V shed 4 bases, J shed 3 bases, and the junction held 11 bases outside the gene matches. This CDR3 has 16 residues. CDR1 and CDR2 from the germline V gene are MDHEN and SYDVKM. This CDR3 is CASSYRRLANRYEQYF. The CDR3 DNA is TGTGCCAGCAGTTACCGGAGACTAGCGAATCGCTACGAGCAGTACTTC.

J is TRBJ1-2 and V is TRBV14; no firm D call. This CDR3 is 14 amino acids long. V dropped 4 bases and J dropped 8 bases, with 17 bases sitting between them. Germline lookup yields CDR1 SGHDN and CDR2 FVKESK. CDR3 amino acids: CASSPAAGLLGYTF. The CDR3, as DNA: TGTGCCAGCAGCCCTGCTGCAGGTCTCCTGGGCTACACCTTC.

The rearrangement joins TRBV19 to TRBJ1-2; D is perhaps TRBD1 (5 bases). The CDR3 covers 13 residues. Trimming removed 8 bases at V and 8 bases at J, with 18 bases between. Germline values: CDR1 LNHDA, CDR2 SQIVND (reference sequence). The CDR3 DNA follows: TGTGCCAGTGAAGACAGTGCAACTTGGGGCTACACCTTC. Its protein product is CASEDSATWGYTF.

This clone has just one count. This sequence joins TRBV7-9 and TRBJ2-7, with a weak D call TRBD2 (6 bases). CDR1 and CDR2 from the germline V gene are SEHNR and FQNEAQ (reference sequence). Trimming removed 10 bases at V and 5 bases at J, with 18 bases between. The CDR3 has 13 residues. The CDR3 coding sequence is TGTGCCACCCTTTCCGGGAGCCTAGACGAGCAGTACTTC. Its protein is CATLSGSLDEQYF.

This clone was observed a few times. The chain recombines TRBV2 with TRBJ1-6, with TRBD1 identical over 8 bases. The CDR3 is 14 residues long. V lost 8 bases, J lost 11 bases, and 11 bases stayed unmatched. The germline CDR1 and CDR2 sequences are SNHLY and FYNNEI. The CDR3 here is CASARTGRNPPLHF. CDR3 DNA sequence: TGTGCCAGCGCTAGGACAGGGCGGAATCCACCCCTCCACTTT.

The chain links TRBV7-9 to TRBJ2-4, with 8 bases lining up with TRBD2. V was pared by 2 bases and J by 4 bases, with 7 bases of the junction left unmatched. This CDR3 is built from 16 residues. The V gene's germline CDR1 is SEHNR and CDR2 FQNEAQ (reference sequence). The CDR3 DNA reads as TGTGCCAGCAGCTTATACGTACTAGCGGATAAAAACATTCAGTACTTC. It specifies CASSLYVLADKNIQYF. Full variable domain (remainder filled in from reference TRBV7-9 and TRBJ2-4): DTGVSQNPRHKITKRGQNVTFRCDPISEHNRLYWYRQTLGQGPEFLTYFQNEAQLEKSRLLSDRFSAERPKGSFSTLEIQRTEQGDSAMYLCASSLYVLADKNIQYFGAGTRLSVL.

The rearrangement uses TRBV11-2 and TRBJ1-2, with D perhaps TRBD1 (5 bases). The V and J ends lost 4 bases and 4 bases respectively, with 28 bases between them. Germline-derived CDR1 and CDR2 are SGHAT and FQNNGV. The CDR3 runs to 19 residues. The CDR3 bases are TGTGCCAGCAGCTACGTGCGGATAGAGCAGGGCGAAGCAATCTATGGCTACACCTTC. This encodes CASSYVRIEQGEAIYGYTF.

The V and J genes are TRBV28 and TRBJ2-1; 9 bases line up with TRBD2. Germline V CDR1 and CDR2: MDHEN, SYDVKM. Trimming at V came to 7 bases and at J to 2 bases, leaving 3 bases not matched to a gene. The CDR3 runs 14 residues. This CDR3 reads CASTGGRAYNEQFF. The DNA for the CDR3 is TGTGCCAGCACCGGCGGGAGGGCCTACAATGAGCAGTTCTTC.

The chain recombines TRBV7-6 with TRBJ2-1; TRBD1 matches 8 bases. The CDR3 is 15 amino acids. Germline V gene lookup returns CDR1 SGHVS and CDR2 FNYEAQ. Trimming removed 5 bases from V and 8 bases from J; junction bases left unmatched: 11. In nucleotides, the CDR3 is TGTGCCAGCAGCCCACAGCTCGGACAGGGCTATGAGCAGTTCTTC. This sequence encodes CASSPQLGQGYEQFF.

This clone appeared once. The chain has TRBV11-2 and TRBJ2-1; 9 bases line up with TRBD2. With 5 bases clipped from V and 7 bases from J, the junction kept 6 bases outside the gene matches. Germline lookup yields CDR1 SGHAT and CDR2 FQNNGV. The CDR3 totals 14 residues. In DNA, the CDR3 is TGTGCCAGCAGCCAAGCGGGGGGACCAAATGAGCAGTTCTTC. Protein sequence: CASSQAGGPNEQFF. Drawing the rest from reference TRBV11-2 and TRBJ2-1, the complete variable domain is EAGVAQSPRYKIIEKRQSVAFWCNPISGHATLYWYQQILGQGPKLLIQFQNNGVVDDSQLPKDRFSAERLKGVDSTLKIQPAKLEDSAVYLCASSQAGGPNEQFFGPGTRLTVL.

The chain recombines TRBV2 with TRBJ2-3, with D possibly being TRBD2 (5 bases). The CDR3 sequence is 16 residues long. Germline V lookup: CDR1 SNHLY, CDR2 FYNNEI. With 4 bases removed from V and 4 bases from J, the gap between germline ends came to 18 bases. The CDR3 coding sequence is TGTGCCAGCAGTGCGAGGGAGTCATGGTTGGCAGATACGCAGTATTTT. Amino acid sequence: CASSARESWLADTQYF.

CDR3 residues: CASSQYGISGNTIYF. In nucleotides, the CDR3 is TGCGCCAGCAGCCAATACGGGATCTCTGGAAACACCATATATTTT. The chain is built from TRBV4-1 and TRBJ1-3; D unresolved. This CDR3 contains 15 residues. Trimming stripped 2 bases from V and 0 bases from J, with 8 bases between. Per germline, CDR1 MGHRA and CDR2 YSYEKL.

This clone was picked up a small number of times. The genes are TRBV11-2 and TRBJ2-1; 7 bases are a match to TRBD2. This CDR3 comprises 17 residues. The J segment lost 0 bases and the V segment lost 5 bases, leaving 10 bases of the junction unmatched. Germline values: CDR1 SGHAT, CDR2 FQNNGV. For the CDR3, the DNA is TGTGCCAGCAGCATCGGGGGAGCGGGGAGCTCCTACAATGAGCAGTTCTTC. Translation gives CASSIGGAGSSYNEQFF. Complete variable domain (other parts from reference TRBV11-2 and TRBJ2-1): EAGVAQSPRYKIIEKRQSVAFWCNPISGHATLYWYQQILGQGPKLLIQFQNNGVVDDSQLPKDRFSAERLKGVDSTLKIQPAKLEDSAVYLCASSIGGAGSSYNEQFFGPGTRLTVL.

The gene calls are TRBV10-1 and TRBJ1-5; a weak D match, TRBD1 (6 bases). Germline V gene sequence: CDR1 WNHNN, CDR2 SYGVQD (reference sequence). This CDR3 comprises 14 residues. Trimming shortened V by 8 bases and J by 1 base, and 12 bases separated the two germline ends. The CDR3 DNA reads as TGCGCCAGCCAGATAACAGGGAGCAATCAGCCCCAGCATTTT. It is translated as CASQITGSNQPQHF.

This clone was seen a handful of times. This chain connects TRBV7-7 to TRBJ2-5, with 8 bases that match TRBD2. Germline V gene data show CDR1 as SSHAT and CDR2 as FNYEAQ (reference sequence). The trim removed 5 bases at V and 1 base at J, leaving 6 bases unmatched. The CDR3 totals 15 residues. In nucleotides, the CDR3 is TGTGCCAGCAGCCCGGGACTAGGGTTCCAAGAGACCCAGTACTTC. It codes for CASSPGLGFQETQYF.

CDR3 sequence (DNA): TGCGCCAGCAGCTGGAGGGACAGGTACACCGGGGAGCTGTTTTTT. Translating gives CASSWRDRYTGELFF. The J gene is TRBJ2-2, the V gene TRBV5-1; 8 bases line up with TRBD1. The CDR3 extends over 15 amino acids. V lost 3 bases, J lost 3 bases, and 4 bases stayed unmatched. The germline CDR1 and CDR2 sequences are SGHRS and YFSETQ.

The V and J genes are TRBV7-8 and TRBJ2-1; no firm D call. The CDR3 is made up of 13 amino acids. Trimming shortened V by 1 base and J by 6 bases, and 7 bases separated the two germline ends. Germline V CDR1 and CDR2: SGHVS, FQNEAQ. The CDR3 sequence is CASSLGGTNEQFF. The DNA for the CDR3 is TGTGCCAGCAGCTTAGGCGGCACCAATGAGCAGTTCTTC.